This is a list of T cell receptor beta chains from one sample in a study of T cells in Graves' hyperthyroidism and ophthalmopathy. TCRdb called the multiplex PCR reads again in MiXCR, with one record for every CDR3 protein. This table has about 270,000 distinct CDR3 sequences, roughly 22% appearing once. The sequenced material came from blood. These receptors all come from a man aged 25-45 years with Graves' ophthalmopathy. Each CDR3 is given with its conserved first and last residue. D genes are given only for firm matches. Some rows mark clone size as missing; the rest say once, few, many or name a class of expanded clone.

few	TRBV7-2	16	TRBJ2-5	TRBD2	TGTGCCAGCAGCTTATCCGGCGGGAGGGCCGGTGAGACCCAGTACTTC	CASSLSGGRAGETQYF
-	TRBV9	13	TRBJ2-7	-	TGTGCCAGCAGCGTAGACGAAGGGTACGAGCAGTACTTC	CASSVDEGYEQYF
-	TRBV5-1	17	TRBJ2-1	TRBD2	TGCGCCAGCAGCTTGGAGGGGCGGGAGGGCCCTTACAATGAGCAGTTCTTC	CASSLEGREGPYNEQFF
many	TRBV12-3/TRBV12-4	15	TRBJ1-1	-	TGTGCCAGCAGTTTACAGGCCCACATGAACACTGAAGCTTTCTTT	CASSLQAHMNTEAFF
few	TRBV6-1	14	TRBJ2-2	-	TGTGCCAGCAGGGCGTACAGGAACACCGGGGAGCTGTTTTTT	CASRAYRNTGELFF
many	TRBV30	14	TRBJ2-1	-	TGTGCCTGGAGTGTTGGAAGCTCCTACAATGAGCAGTTCTTC	CAWSVGSSYNEQFF
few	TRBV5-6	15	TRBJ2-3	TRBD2	TGTGCCAGCAGCTTGGTCACTAGCGGCACAGATACGCAGTATTTT	CASSLVTSGTDTQYF
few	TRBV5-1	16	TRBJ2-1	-	TGCGCCAGCAGCTTGTTGCCGGGAAGCTCCTACAATGAGCAGTTCTTC	CASSLLPGSSYNEQFF
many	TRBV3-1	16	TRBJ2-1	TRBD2	TGTGCCAGCAGCCGCCCAGGGACTAGCGGTACAATGAAGCAGTTCTTC	CASSRPGTSGTMKQFF
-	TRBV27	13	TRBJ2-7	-	TGTGCCAGCAGTTCCCCCCCATATTACGAGCAGTACTTC	CASSSPPYYEQYF
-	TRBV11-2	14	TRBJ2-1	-	TGTGCCAGCAGCCCCCGAAGTGGACAGTCTCCCCCGTTCTTC	CASSPRSGQSPPFF
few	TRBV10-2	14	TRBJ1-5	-	TGCGCCAGCAGCGACCCCGCCGGCAATCAGCCCCAGCATTTT	CASSDPAGNQPQHF
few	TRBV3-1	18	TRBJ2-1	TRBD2	TGTGCCAGCAGCCAAGTGACTAGCGGGAGGGCCATTTGGAATGAGCAGTTCTTC	CASSQVTSGRAIWNEQFF
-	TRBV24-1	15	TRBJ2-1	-	TGTGCCACCAGTGTTGGGGGAACTGGTTTCTATGAGCAGTTCTTC	CATSVGGTGFYEQFF
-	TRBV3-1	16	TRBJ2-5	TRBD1	TGCGCCAGCAGCCGAACTCCGGACAGGGAGCAAGAGACCCAGTACTTC	CASSRTPDREQETQYF
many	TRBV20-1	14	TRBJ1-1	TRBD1	TGCAGTGCTTTGACAGGGGGCGGGGACACTGAAGCTTTCTTT	CSALTGGGDTEAFF
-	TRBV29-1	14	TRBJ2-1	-	TGCAGCGTTGATTTCTTAAGCTCCTACAATGAGCAGTTCTTC	CSVDFLSSYNEQFF
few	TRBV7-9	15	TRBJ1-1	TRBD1	TGTGCCAGCAGCTTCACAGGGGGCGTAAGCACTGAAGCTTTCTTT	CASSFTGGVSTEAFF
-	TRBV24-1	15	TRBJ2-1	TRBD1	TGTGCCACCAGTGAAGCCGGGACAGGGCGGAATGGGCAGTTCTTC	CATSEAGTGRNGQFF
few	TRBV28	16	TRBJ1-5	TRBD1	TGTGCCAGCAATAAGGGGGACAGCCCAAGCAATCAGCCCCAGCATTTT	CASNKGDSPSNQPQHF
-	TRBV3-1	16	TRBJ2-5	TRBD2	TGTGCCAGCAGCCAAGATAGGGCGGGAGCCCAAGAGACCCAGTACTTC	CASSQDRAGAQETQYF
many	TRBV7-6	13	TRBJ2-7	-	TGTGCCAGCCGCCCCGGGGGGCGAAACGAGCAGTACTTC	CASRPGGRNEQYF
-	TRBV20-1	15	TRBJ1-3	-	TGCAGTGCTAGAGATGCGGTGGGTGGAGTAAACACCATATATTTT	CSARDAVGGVNTIYF
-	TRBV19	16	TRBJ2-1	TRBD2	TGTGCCAGTAGTACCTGGGGCGGGGGGCCCAACAATGAGCAGTTCTTC	CASSTWGGGPNNEQFF
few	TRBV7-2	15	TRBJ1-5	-	TGTGCCAGCAGCACCCGTTCTAACAGCAATCAGCCCCAGCATTTT	CASSTRSNSNQPQHF
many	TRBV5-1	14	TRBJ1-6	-	TGCGCCAGCAGCTTAGGACAGCATAATTCACCCCTCCACTTT	CASSLGQHNSPLHF
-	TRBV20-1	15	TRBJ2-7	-	TGCAGTGCTAGAATCCCTTGGCCGAATTCCTACGAGCAGTACTTC	CSARIPWPNSYEQYF
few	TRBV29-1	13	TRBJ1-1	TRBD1	TGCAGCGGGGGTGAAGGGACAGGCTTTGAAGCTTTCTTT	CSGGEGTGFEAFF
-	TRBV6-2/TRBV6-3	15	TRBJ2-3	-	TGTGCCAGCAGTTATACCGGGAGGGGGCTAGATACGCAGTATTTT	CASSYTGRGLDTQYF
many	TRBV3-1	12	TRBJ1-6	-	TGTGCCAGCAGCCAAGACACCGCACCCCTCCACTTT	CASSQDTAPLHF
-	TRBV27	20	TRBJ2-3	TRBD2	TGTGCCAGCAGTTTCCCGCCGGGACACCAGCGGGAGGCCAGCACAGATACGCAGTATTTT	CASSFPPGHQREASTDTQYF
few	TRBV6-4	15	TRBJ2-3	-	TGTGCCAGCAGTGACTGGCACGTAAGCACAGATACGCAGTATTTT	CASSDWHVSTDTQYF
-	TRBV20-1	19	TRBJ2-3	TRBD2	TGCAGTGCTAGACCGCTTATAGGGCGGGAGGACGGGAGCACAGATACGCAGTATTTT	CSARPLIGREDGSTDTQYF
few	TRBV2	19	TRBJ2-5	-	TGTGCCAGCAGCGCCCCCTTCTCCGAGACCAGAGGGTTGGGAGAGACCCAGTACTTC	CASSAPFSETRGLGETQYF
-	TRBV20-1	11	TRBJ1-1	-	TGCAGTGTTCGGGGAGGAACTGAAGCTTTCTTT	CSVRGGTEAFF
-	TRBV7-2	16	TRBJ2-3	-	TGTGCCAGCAGCTTCCGCAAGGGAGTGGGCATAGATACGCAGTATTTT	CASSFRKGVGIDTQYF
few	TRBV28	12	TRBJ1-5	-	TGTGCCAGCAGTCCCTCTTGGCAGCCCCAGCATTTT	CASSPSWQPQHF
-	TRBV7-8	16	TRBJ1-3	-	TGTGCCAGCAGCTTAATCCCGTCCGTCTCTGGAAACACCATATATTTT	CASSLIPSVSGNTIYF
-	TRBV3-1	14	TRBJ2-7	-	TGTGCCAGCAGCCAAGACAGGGGCCACTACGAGCAGTACTTC	CASSQDRGHYEQYF
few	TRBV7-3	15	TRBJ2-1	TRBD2	TGTGCCAGCAGCTTGCTAGCGGGCGAATACAATGAGCAGTTCTTC	CASSLLAGEYNEQFF
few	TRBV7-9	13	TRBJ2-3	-	TGTGCCAGCAGCTTAGGGAGATCGGATACGCAGTATTTT	CASSLGRSDTQYF
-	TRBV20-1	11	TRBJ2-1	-	TGCAGTGCCACGAATTACAATGAGCAGTTCTTC	CSATNYNEQFF
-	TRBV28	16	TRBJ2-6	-	TGTGCCAGCAGTTTCGCCCCGAGCTCTGGGGCCAACGTCCTGACTTTC	CASSFAPSSGANVLTF
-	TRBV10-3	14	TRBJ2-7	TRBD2	TGTGCCATCAGCCCGGGAGGGGACCATTACGAGCAGTACTTC	CAISPGGDHYEQYF
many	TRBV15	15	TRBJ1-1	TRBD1	TGTGCCACCAGCAGAGAAACAGGGGGGGGCACTGAAGCTTTCTTT	CATSRETGGGTEAFF
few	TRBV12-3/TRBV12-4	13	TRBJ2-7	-	TGTGCCAGCAGTTCGGACAGTCCGTACGAGCAGTACTTC	CASSSDSPYEQYF
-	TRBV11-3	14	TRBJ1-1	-	TGTGCCAGCAGCTTAGAAGGGGAAAACACTGAAGCTTTCTTT	CASSLEGENTEAFF
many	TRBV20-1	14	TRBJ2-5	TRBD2	TGCAGTGCAATTCCGGGACTAGCGGGCGAGACCCAGTACTTC	CSAIPGLAGETQYF